The T cell receptor beta chain described here comes from a study of blood T cell repertoires in COVID-19. Study summary: Some COVID-19 samples were acute and others convalescent; all came from the United States, Italy and Spain. Nucleic acid was either cDNA or gDNA, and it came from T cells, B-cell-depleted T cells, or PBMCs.

As handled by the study authors: Amplification of reference gene primers provided the estimated nucleated cell counts. Profiling relied on immunoSEQ multiplex PCR, and the TCRdb table lists in-frame clones only, not all of them. V and J calls and clone size are as listed in that table; D and trimming were resolved from the DNA. The sample yields some 76,000 clones, more than 75% seen once. The CDR3 contains 17 residues. CDR1 SGHRS and CDR2 YFSETQ come from the germline V gene. V dropped 3 bases and J dropped 2; count of bases not matched to a gene: 7. This chain joins TRBV5-1 and TRBJ2-1, with 11 bases aligning to TRBD2. The sequence was collected from a human donor in a cohort sampled during active COVID-19. The sample taken for sequencing was peripheral blood. The CDR3 DNA sequence: TGCGCCAGCAGCTGGGGTCTAGCGGGGGGCACCTACAATGAGCAGTTCTTC. It translates to CASSWGLAGGTYNEQFF.